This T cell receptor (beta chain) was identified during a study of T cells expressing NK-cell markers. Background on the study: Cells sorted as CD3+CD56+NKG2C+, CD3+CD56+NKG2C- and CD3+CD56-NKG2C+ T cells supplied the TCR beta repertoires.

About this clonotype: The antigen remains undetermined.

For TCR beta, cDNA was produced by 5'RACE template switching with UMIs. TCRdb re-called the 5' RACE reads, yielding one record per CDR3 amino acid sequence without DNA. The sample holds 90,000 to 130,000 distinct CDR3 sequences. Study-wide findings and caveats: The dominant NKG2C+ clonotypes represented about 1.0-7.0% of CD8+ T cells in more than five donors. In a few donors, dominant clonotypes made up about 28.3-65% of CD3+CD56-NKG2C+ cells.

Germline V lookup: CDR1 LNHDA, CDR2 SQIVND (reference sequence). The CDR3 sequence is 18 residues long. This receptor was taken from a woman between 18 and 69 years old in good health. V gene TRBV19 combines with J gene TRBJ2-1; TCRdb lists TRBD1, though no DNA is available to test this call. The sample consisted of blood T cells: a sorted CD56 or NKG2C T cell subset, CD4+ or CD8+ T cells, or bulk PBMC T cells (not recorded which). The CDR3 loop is CASSIGPLGGTAPNEQFF.